These 14 T cell receptor beta chains came from one sample sequenced in a study of vaccination effects on CD4 cells after COVID-19. The protocol was immunoSEQ multiplex PCR, while the TCRdb copy is restricted to in-frame clones and leaves out a portion. The sample holds about 43,000 clones, around 76% seen once. These receptors lack a known antigen. With the ViraFEST assay, the study expanded antigen-specific CD4+ T cells using viral peptide pools, then sequenced them. With roughly 9 days of culture completed, CD4+ T cells were isolated. Nucleocapsid antibodies stayed negative before and after vaccination, showing no earlier SARS-CoV-2 infection. Specimen: CD4+ T cells from PBMCs cultured with SARS-CoV-2 spike peptides, collected before COVID-19 vaccination. The receptors derive from a human donor who received a COVID-19 vaccine.

The rearrangement joins TRBV4-2 to TRBJ2-5, with TRBD2 identical over 11 bases. The ends lost 1 base at V and 5 bases at J; junction bases unmatched: 3. CDR3 length: 15 residues. CDR1 and CDR2 from the germline V gene are LGHNA and YNFKEQ. The CDR3 protein is CASSQGTSGSETQYF. The CDR3 DNA follows: TGTGCCAGCAGCCAAGGGACTAGCGGGTCGGAGACCCAGTACTTC.

This clone has just one count. The V gene is TRBV7-2, the J gene TRBJ2-5; the match to TRBD1 covers 9 bases. This CDR3 comprises 15 residues. With 6 bases clipped from V and 4 bases from J, the junction kept 9 bases outside the gene matches. Germline V gene lookup returns CDR1 SGHTA and CDR2 FQGNSA. CDR3 sequence reads: CASRSRTGEPETQYF. CDR3 DNA: TGTGCCAGCAGGTCCAGGACAGGGGAACCAGAGACCCAGTACTTC.

The chain has TRBV6-2 or TRBV6-3 and TRBJ2-7; 7 bases align to TRBD1. Germline V lookup: CDR1 MNHEY, CDR2 SVGEGT. The CDR3 length is 15 residues. Losses at the gene ends were 2 bases for V and 2 bases for J; bases not matched to a gene: 6. The chain's CDR3 is CASSYGRDRPYEQYV. The CDR3 coding sequence is TGTGCCAGCAGTTACGGCAGGGACAGACCCTACGAGCAGTACGTC.

V usage is TRBV18 and J usage is TRBJ2-5; D is uncertain. There are 13 residues in the CDR3. CDR1 KGHSH and CDR2 LQKENI come from the germline V gene. Trimming took 4 bases from V and 2 from J, leaving 8 bases between them. The CDR3 DNA sequence: TGTGCCAGCTCACGAGGAAATCAAGAGACCCAGTACTTC. Translating gives CASSRGNQETQYF.

This chain uses TRBV7-9 with TRBJ2-2; TRBD1 matches 7 bases. Germline V gene lookup returns CDR1 SEHNR and CDR2 FQNEAQ (reference sequence). V gave up 1 base and J gave up 1 base; unmatched junction bases: 3. The CDR3 is 16 residues long. CDR3 sequence (DNA): TGTGCCAGCAGCTTAGGGTACAGGGGGAACACCGGGGAGCTGTTTTTT. This gives the protein CASSLGYRGNTGELFF.

V gene TRBV5-4 combines with J gene TRBJ2-7, with D possibly TRBD2 on 6 matching bases. V lost 7 bases and J 4 bases, leaving 12 bases between the germline ends. The CDR3 is 12 amino acids. The germline CDR1 and CDR2 sequences are SGHNT and YYREEE (reference sequence). CDR3 residues: CASHTGGYEQYV. As DNA, the CDR3 is TGTGCCAGCCATACCGGGGGATACGAGCAGTACGTC.

The chain combines TRBV5-1 with TRBJ2-2; D not certain. In germline, CDR1 is SGHRS, CDR2 YFSETQ. The CDR3 sequence is 15 residues long. V was pared by 3 bases and J by 3 bases, with 12 bases between. CDR3 region: CASSSGPGDTGELFF. The CDR3 DNA is TGCGCCAGCAGCTCAGGACCTGGGGACACCGGGGAGCTGTTTTTT.

The V call is TRBV20-1, the J call TRBJ1-2; D might be TRBD1 (5 bases). This CDR3 has 14 residues. The germline V and J ends were trimmed by 3 bases and 7 bases, with 18 bases remaining between them. The germline V gene encodes CDR1 DFQATT and CDR2 SNEGSKA (reference sequence). In nucleotides, the CDR3 is TGCAGTGCTAGTGCGGGGCAGGGAGGGATTGGCTACACCTTC. Its translation: CSASAGQGGIGYTF.

The J gene is TRBJ1-2, the V gene TRBV29-1, with a tentative D call TRBD1 (6 bases). With 5 bases removed from V and 2 bases from J, the gap between germline ends came to 15 bases. CDR3 size: 14 residues. The germline gives CDR1 SQVTM, CDR2 ANQGSEA. DNA of the CDR3: TGCAGCGTTTTATGGGACAACACGAACTATGGCTACACCTTC. This codes for CSVLWDNTNYGYTF.

The J gene is TRBJ2-2, the V gene TRBV5-6, with 10 bases fitting TRBD2. From germline, CDR1 is SGHDT and CDR2 YYEEEE. V trimming: 4 bases; J trimming: 6 bases; junction bases outside the gene matches: 3. The CDR3 sequence is 14 residues long. CDR3 protein: CASSNGLAAGELFF. As DNA, the CDR3 is TGTGCCAGCAGCAACGGACTAGCGGCCGGGGAGCTGTTTTTT. Full variable domain (rest looked up from reference TRBV5-6 and TRBJ2-2): DAGVTQSPTHLIKTRGQQVTLRCSPKSGHDTVSWYQQALGQGPQFIFQYYEEEERQRGNFPDRFSGHQFPNYSSELNVNALLLGDSALYLCASSNGLAAGELFFGEGSRLTVL.

This clone has more than one count but fewer than ten. The chain is built from TRBV4-2 and TRBJ2-6, with 11 bases aligning to TRBD2. Germline assignment: CDR1 LGHNA and CDR2 YNFKEQ. The CDR3 extends over 19 amino acids. V gave up 6 bases and J gave up 0 bases; unmatched junction bases: 10. CDR3 residues: CASSRGTSGSSSGANVLTF. The CDR3, as DNA: TGTGCCAGCAGTCGAGGGACTAGCGGATCGAGCTCTGGGGCCAACGTCCTGACTTTC.

The chain is built from TRBV2 and TRBJ2-5, with 15 positions matching TRBD2. The CDR3 runs to 15 residues. CDR1 SNHLY and CDR2 FYNNEI come from the germline V gene. J was trimmed by 4 bases and V by 5 bases; bases with no gene match: 2. CDR3 protein: CASSRTSGGAETQYF. In DNA, the CDR3 is TGTGCCAGCAGTCGGACTAGCGGGGGGGCAGAGACCCAGTACTTC.

This clone was observed once. The chain uses TRBV11-2 and TRBJ2-7; D is undetermined. The V end lost 0 bases, the J end lost 7 bases, and 10 bases lay between the germline ends. Germline lookup yields CDR1 SGHAT and CDR2 FQNNGV. CDR3 size: 13 residues. CDR3 nucleotide sequence: TGTGCCAGCAGCTTAGACGGTTTTGGTGAGCAGTACGTC. Translation: CASSLDGFGEQYV.

The CDR3: CASSLKVLNTDTQYF. The CDR3 DNA reads TGTGCCAGCAGCTTAAAGGTTTTGAACACAGATACGCAGTATTTT. The chain couples TRBV7-2 to TRBJ2-3; D call uncertain. Germline lookup yields CDR1 SGHTA and CDR2 FQGNSA. V gave up 2 bases and J gave up 2 bases, with 11 bases separating them. The CDR3 has 15 amino acids.